One sample yielded the 10 T cell receptor beta chains listed below, sequenced in a study of response to subunit inactivated influenza vaccine. TCRdb reanalysed the RT-PCR reads using MiXCR and keeps one entry per CDR3 protein. In the table there are about 540,000 distinct CDR3 sequences, roughly 25% of which are singletons. The same sample was also studied in work on T cells expressing NK-cell markers. According to that study: Libraries used 5'RACE template switching adding universal primer site and UMIs.

The sample here was CD4+ T cells sorted from PBMCs, taken 11 to 12 days after vaccination. These receptors were taken from a man between 50 and 59 years old who received an inactivated influenza vaccine.

The chain links TRBV27 to TRBJ2-3, with 12 positions matching TRBD2. Per the germline V gene, CDR1 is MNHEY and CDR2 is SMNVEV (reference sequence). This CDR3 has 18 amino acids. V gave up 0 bases and J gave up 2 bases; unmatched junction bases: 6. CDR3 loop: CASSLSARLAGDTDTQYF. For the CDR3, the DNA is TGTGCCAGCAGTTTATCAGCCCGACTAGCGGGAGACACAGATACGCAGTATTTT.

This clonotype was counted a few times. The CDR3 here is CASSRNRRTNTEAFF. In DNA form, the CDR3 reads TGTGCCAGCAGTCGGAATCGACGGACGAACACTGAAGCTTTCTTT. The gene calls are TRBV6-2 or TRBV6-3 and TRBJ1-1; D is uncertain. CDR1 and CDR2 (germline): MNHEY, SVGEGT. This CDR3 is 15 amino acids long. Trimming removed 5 bases at V and 1 base at J, with 14 bases between.

The chain couples TRBV7-9 to TRBJ2-5; TRBD1 might be the D (5 bases). V was cut by 5 bases and J by 7 bases, with 11 bases left in between. The germline V gene has CDR1 SEHNR and CDR2 FQNEAQ (reference sequence). The CDR3 totals 12 residues. CDR3 region: CASSPAGWTQYF. CDR3 sequence (DNA): TGTGCCAGCAGCCCGGCAGGGTGGACCCAGTACTTC.

V usage is TRBV29-1 and J usage is TRBJ2-3, with TRBD2 matching 10 bases. The CDR3 loop spans 13 amino acids. After removal of 7 bases from V and 3 bases from J, the junction contained 4 bases not matched to a gene. CDR1 is SQVTM and CDR2 is ANQGSEA in the germline V gene. CDR3 sequence (DNA): TGCAGCGGGAGCGGGAGGGTAACAGATACGCAGTATTTT. This codes for CSGSGRVTDTQYF.

This clonotype came up a few times. This rearrangement joins TRBV9 to TRBJ2-3, with D possibly TRBD1 on 5 matching bases. Trimming shortened V by 0 bases and J by 4 bases, and 9 bases separated the two germline ends. The germline V gene encodes CDR1 SGDLS and CDR2 YYNGEE. The CDR3 spans 14 residues. The CDR3 sequence: CASSVAGPPDTQYF. CDR3 in DNA: TGTGCCAGCAGCGTAGCAGGGCCACCAGATACGCAGTATTTT.

There are many counts of this clonotype. The chain employs TRBV12-3 or TRBV12-4 and TRBJ1-1, with D uncertain. The ends were cut back, 3 bases at V and 1 base at J, with 9 bases in the middle. The CDR3 is 14 amino acids. The CDR3 protein is CASSFAARNTEAFF. As DNA, the CDR3 is TGTGCCAGCAGTTTCGCAGCCAGGAACACTGAAGCTTTCTTT.

J is TRBJ1-1 and V is TRBV7-3; perhaps TRBD1 as D (6 bases). Per the germline V gene, CDR1 is SGHTA and CDR2 is FQGTGA. V was pared by 3 bases and J by 1 base, with 9 bases between. The CDR3 has 14 amino acids. CDR3 sequence (DNA): TGTGCCAGCAGCTTGGGGGCAGGGAACACTGAAGCTTTCTTT. It translates to CASSLGAGNTEAFF.

The J gene is TRBJ2-3, the V gene TRBV12-3 or TRBV12-4; D is perhaps TRBD1 (7 bases). The V end was cut by 9 bases, the J end by 4 bases, with 14 bases between. This CDR3 region has 13 residues. Written as DNA, the CDR3 is TGTGCCAGTTCCAGGGGGGAGGCAGATACGCAGTATTTT. Encoded protein: CASSRGEADTQYF.

The V call is TRBV5-6, the J call TRBJ2-3; D unclear. The CDR3 contains 14 residues. Trimming shortened V by 1 base and J by 2 bases, and 8 bases separated the two germline ends. Germline assignment: CDR1 SGHDT and CDR2 YYEEEE. The CDR3 spells CASSLYRNTDTQYF. The CDR3 region has the DNA TGTGCCAGCAGCTTGTACAGAAACACAGATACGCAGTATTTT.

This clonotype was seen a handful of times. The rearrangement links TRBV7-9 to TRBJ2-7; D gene uncertain. V dropped 1 base and J dropped 5 bases, with 6 bases sitting between them. Germline assignment: CDR1 SEHNR and CDR2 FQNEAQ (reference sequence). The CDR3 is made up of 12 amino acids. For the CDR3, the DNA is TGTGCCAGCAGCTTAGTGACCCACGAGCAGTACTTC. This translates into CASSLVTHEQYF. Variable domain in full (rest from reference TRBV7-9 and TRBJ2-7): DTGVSQNPRHKITKRGQNVTFRCDPISEHNRLYWYRQTLGQGPEFLTYFQNEAQLEKSRLLSDRFSAERPKGSFSTLEIQRTEQGDSAMYLCASSLVTHEQYFGPGTRLTVT.